Reported below is one T cell receptor beta chain. The data derive from a study of blood T cell repertoires in COVID-19. Study-wide background: There were acute and convalescent COVID-19 samples, and they came from the United States, Italy and Spain. The analysed material was cDNA or gDNA that came from T cells, B-cell-depleted T cells, or PBMCs.

During active infection, Seattle patients enrolled and were then monitored through disease. The CDR3 is made up of 13 amino acids. Trimming left V 6 bases short and J 6 bases short, with 16 bases between. Germline assignment: CDR1 SGHDT and CDR2 YYEEEE. How the authors handled the data: Scientists estimated how many nucleated cells there were by amplifying reference gene primers. This table comes from immunoSEQ multiplex PCR, and its TCRdb copy is limited to in-frame clones, with some not included. For V, J and clone size, that table is used; D and trimming come from the DNA. The data show tens of thousands of clones, with just under 75% seen just once and approximately 10% held by the top ten.

This rearrangement joins TRBV5-6 to TRBJ2-7, with D perhaps TRBD2 (7 bases). The receptor's source is a man between 65 and 85 years old with COVID-19, enrolled during active disease. The sequenced sample was peripheral blood. CDR3 amino acids: CASTWGGEGEQYF. The CDR3 region has the DNA TGTGCCAGCACCTGGGGGGGCGAGGGCGAGCAGTACTTC.